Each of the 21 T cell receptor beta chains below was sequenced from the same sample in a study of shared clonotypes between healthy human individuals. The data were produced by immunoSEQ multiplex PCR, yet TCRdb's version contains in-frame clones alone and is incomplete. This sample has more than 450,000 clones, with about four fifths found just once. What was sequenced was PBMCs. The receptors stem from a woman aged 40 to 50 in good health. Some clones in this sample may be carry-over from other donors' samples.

The DNA of the CDR3 is TGCGCCAGCAGCCCGGACAGGGCGAACACCGGGGAGCTGTTTTTT. It translates to CASSPDRANTGELFF. The V gene is TRBV5-1, the J gene TRBJ2-2, with 8 bases lining up with TRBD1. Looked up from germline, CDR1 is SGHRS and CDR2 is YFSETQ. The junction had 2 bases not matched to a gene; V was cut back by 4 bases and J by 0 bases. CDR3 length: 15 amino acids.

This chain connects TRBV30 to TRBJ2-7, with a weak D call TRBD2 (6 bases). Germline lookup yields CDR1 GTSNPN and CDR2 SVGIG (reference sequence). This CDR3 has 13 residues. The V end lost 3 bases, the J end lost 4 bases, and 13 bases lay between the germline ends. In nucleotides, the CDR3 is TGTGCCTGGAGAACTGGAGGGCAGTACGAGCAGTACTTC. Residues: CAWRTGGQYEQYF.

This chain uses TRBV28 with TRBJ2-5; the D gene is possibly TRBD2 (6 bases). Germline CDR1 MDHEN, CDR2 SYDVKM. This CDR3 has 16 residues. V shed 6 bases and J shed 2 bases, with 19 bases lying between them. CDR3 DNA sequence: TGTGCCAGCAGGATGGCGGGGCAAAGATTACAAGAGACCCAGTACTTC. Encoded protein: CASRMAGQRLQETQYF.

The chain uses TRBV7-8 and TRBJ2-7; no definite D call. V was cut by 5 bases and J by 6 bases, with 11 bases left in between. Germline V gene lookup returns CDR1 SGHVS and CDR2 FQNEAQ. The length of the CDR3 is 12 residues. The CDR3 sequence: CASSHSRTEQYF. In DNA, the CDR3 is TGTGCCAGCAGCCATAGTAGGACCGAGCAGTACTTC.

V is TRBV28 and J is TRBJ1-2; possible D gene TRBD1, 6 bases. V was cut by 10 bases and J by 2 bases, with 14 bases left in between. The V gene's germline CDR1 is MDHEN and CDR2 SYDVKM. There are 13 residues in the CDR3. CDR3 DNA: TGTGCCACCCGGGGGGCAGAGAACTATGGCTACACCTTC. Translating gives CATRGAENYGYTF.

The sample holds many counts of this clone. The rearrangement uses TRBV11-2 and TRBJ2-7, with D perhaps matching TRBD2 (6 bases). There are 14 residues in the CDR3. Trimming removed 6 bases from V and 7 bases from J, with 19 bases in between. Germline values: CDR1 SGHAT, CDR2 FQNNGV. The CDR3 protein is CASSHGLRGEEQYF. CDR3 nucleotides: TGTGCCAGCAGTCACGGACTACGTGGTGAGGAGCAGTACTTC.

CDR3: CASSPQGGDEQYF. CDR3 nucleotide sequence: TGTGCCAGCAGCCCGCAGGGGGGGGACGAGCAGTACTTC. This rearrangement joins TRBV5-4 to TRBJ2-7; D may correspond to TRBD1 or TRBD2 (7 bases each). With 4 bases removed from V and 5 bases from J, the gap between germline ends came to 13 bases. CDR1 and CDR2 from the germline V gene are SGHNT and YYREEE (reference sequence). The CDR3 spans 13 residues.

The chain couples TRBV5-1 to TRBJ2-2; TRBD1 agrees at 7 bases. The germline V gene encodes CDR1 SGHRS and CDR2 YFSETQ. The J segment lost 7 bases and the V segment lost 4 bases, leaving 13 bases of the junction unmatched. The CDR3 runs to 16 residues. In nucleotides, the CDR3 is TGCGCCAGCAGCAAGGGGACAGACACAATGGGCGGGGAGCTGTTTTTT. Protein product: CASSKGTDTMGGELFF.

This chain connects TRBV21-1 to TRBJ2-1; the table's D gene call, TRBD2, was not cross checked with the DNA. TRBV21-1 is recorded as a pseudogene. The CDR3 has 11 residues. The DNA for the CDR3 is TGTGCCAGCACCTTTAACAATGAGCAGTTCTTC. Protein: CASTFNNEQFF.

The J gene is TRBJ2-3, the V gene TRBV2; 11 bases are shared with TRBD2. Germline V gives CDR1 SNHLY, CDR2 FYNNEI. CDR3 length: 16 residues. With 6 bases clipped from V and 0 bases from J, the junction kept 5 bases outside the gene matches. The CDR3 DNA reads TGTGCCAGCAGCCTGACTAGCGGGATCAGCACAGATACGCAGTATTTT. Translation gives CASSLTSGISTDTQYF.

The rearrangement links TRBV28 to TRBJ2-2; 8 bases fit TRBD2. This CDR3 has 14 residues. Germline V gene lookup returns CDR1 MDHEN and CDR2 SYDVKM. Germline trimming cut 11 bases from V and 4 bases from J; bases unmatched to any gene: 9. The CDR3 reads CACTSGTRTGELFF. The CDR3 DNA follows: TGTGCCTGCACTAGCGGCACTCGCACCGGGGAGCTGTTTTTT.

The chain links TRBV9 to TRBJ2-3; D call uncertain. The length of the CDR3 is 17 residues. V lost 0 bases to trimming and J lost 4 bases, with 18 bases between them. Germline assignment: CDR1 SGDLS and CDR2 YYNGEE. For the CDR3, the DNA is TGTGCCAGCAGCGTAGATTCCGGGCCCGGCGCCTCAGATACGCAGTATTTT. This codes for CASSVDSGPGASDTQYF.

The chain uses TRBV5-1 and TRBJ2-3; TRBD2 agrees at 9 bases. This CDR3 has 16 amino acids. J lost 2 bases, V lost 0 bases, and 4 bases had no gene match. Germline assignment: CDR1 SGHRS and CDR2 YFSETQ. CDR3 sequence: CASSLVSSGATDTQYF. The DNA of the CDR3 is TGCGCCAGCAGCTTGGTTTCTAGCGGGGCCACAGATACGCAGTATTTT.

CDR3 nucleotides: TGCGCCAGCAGCTTTCAGGCTAGCGCCAGCCAAGAGACCCAGTACTTC. Translation gives CASSFQASASQETQYF. The chain carries TRBV5-1 and TRBJ2-5; possibly TRBD2 for D (6 bases). V dropped 2 bases and J dropped 1 base, with 15 bases sitting between them. The germline V gene has CDR1 SGHRS and CDR2 YFSETQ. The CDR3 has 16 residues.

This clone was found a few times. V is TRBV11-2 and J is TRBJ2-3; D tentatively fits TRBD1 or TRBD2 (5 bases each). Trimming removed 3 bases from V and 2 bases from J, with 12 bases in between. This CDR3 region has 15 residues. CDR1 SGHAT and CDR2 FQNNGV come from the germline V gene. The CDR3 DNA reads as TGTGCCAGCAGCTTGTGGGGGTCTCCCACAGATACGCAGTATTTT. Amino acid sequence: CASSLWGSPTDTQYF.

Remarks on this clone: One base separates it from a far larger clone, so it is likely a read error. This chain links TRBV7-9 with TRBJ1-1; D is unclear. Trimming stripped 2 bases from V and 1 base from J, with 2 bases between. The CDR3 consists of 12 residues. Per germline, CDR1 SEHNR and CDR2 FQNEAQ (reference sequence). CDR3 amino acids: CASSLTNTEAFF. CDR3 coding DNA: TGTGCCAGCAGCTTAACGAACACTGAAGCTTTCTTT. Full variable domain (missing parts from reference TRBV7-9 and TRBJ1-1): DTGVSQNPRHKITKRGQNVTFRCDPISEHNRLYWYRQTLGQGPEFLTYFQNEAQLEKSRLLSDRFSAERPKGSFSTLEIQRTEQGDSAMYLCASSLTNTEAFFGQGTRLTVV.

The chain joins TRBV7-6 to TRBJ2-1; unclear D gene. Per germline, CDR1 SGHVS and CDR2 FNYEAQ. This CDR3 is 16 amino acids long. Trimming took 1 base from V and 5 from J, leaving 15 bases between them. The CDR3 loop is CASSLGAALPHNEQFF. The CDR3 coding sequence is TGTGCCAGCAGCTTAGGGGCAGCTCTCCCCCACAATGAGCAGTTCTTC.

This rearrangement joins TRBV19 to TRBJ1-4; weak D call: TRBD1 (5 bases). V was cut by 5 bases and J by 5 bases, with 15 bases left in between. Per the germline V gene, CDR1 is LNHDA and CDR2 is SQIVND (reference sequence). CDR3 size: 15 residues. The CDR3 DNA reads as TGTGCCAGTAGTTCCCGGGAATGGGGCAATGAAAAACTGTTTTTT. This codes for CASSSREWGNEKLFF.

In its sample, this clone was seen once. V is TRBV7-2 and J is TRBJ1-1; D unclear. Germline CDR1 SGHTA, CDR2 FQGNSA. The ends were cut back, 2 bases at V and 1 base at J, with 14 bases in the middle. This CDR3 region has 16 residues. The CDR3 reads CASSLTIDGENTEAFF. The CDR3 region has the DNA TGTGCCAGCAGCTTAACCATCGACGGGGAGAACACTGAAGCTTTCTTT.

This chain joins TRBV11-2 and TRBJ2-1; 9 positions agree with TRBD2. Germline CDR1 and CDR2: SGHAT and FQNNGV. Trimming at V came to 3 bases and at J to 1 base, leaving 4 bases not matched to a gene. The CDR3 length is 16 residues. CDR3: CASSLAGGPSYNEQFF. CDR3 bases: TGTGCCAGCAGCTTGGCGGGAGGGCCGTCCTACAATGAGCAGTTCTTC.

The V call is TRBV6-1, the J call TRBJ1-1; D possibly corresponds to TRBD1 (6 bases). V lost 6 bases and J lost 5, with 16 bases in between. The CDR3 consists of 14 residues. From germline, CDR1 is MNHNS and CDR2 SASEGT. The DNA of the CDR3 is TGTGCCAGCAGGGCGGCGGGGGCGCAAACTGAAGCTTTCTTT. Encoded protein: CASRAAGAQTEAFF.